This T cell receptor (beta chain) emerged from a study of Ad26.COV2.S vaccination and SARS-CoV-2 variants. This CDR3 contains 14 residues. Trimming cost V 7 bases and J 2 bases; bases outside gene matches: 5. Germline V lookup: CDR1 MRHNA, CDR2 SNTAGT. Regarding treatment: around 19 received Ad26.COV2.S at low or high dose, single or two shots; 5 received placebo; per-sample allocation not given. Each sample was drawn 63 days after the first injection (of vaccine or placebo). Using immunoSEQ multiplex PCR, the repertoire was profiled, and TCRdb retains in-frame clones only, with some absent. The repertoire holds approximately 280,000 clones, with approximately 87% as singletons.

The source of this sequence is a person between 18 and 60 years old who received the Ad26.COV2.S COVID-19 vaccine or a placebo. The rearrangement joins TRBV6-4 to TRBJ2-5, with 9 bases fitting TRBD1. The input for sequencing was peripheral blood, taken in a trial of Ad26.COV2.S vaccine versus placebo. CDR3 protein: CASNGQGLQETQYF. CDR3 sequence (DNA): TGTGCCAGCAATGGACAGGGGTTACAAGAGACCCAGTACTTC.